A selection of T cell receptor beta chains follows, all from one sample in a study of cytomegalovirus exposure and HLA in healthy donors. Repertoires were generated with immunoSEQ multiplex PCR, while TCRdb's copy carries only in-frame clones and drops some. The sample carries 120,000 or so clones, over 6.5% recorded once. Source material: PBMCs. The receptor source for this set is a woman aged 35 to 49 in good health and CMV-seropositive. Each CDR3 is given with its conserved first and last residue. D genes are given only for firm matches. Some rows have no size entry. The others give once, few or many, or a class for an expanded clone.

TGTGCCAGCAGTGATCCGGGGATCGGTGCAAACGAGCAGTACTTC | CASSDPGIGANEQYF | few | NA | TRBJ2-7 | TRBV6-1
TGTGCCAGCAGAGCGGACGGATACTATGGCTACACCTTC | CASRADGYYGYTF | few | NA | TRBJ1-2 | TRBV9
TGTGCCAGCAGTACTCGCGGGGCTCGGGACAATGAGCAGTTCTTC | CASSTRGARDNEQFF | few | NA | TRBJ2-1 | TRBV27
TGTGCCAGCAGTCCTCGGACAGGGCCCCCCTACGAGCAGTACTTC | CASSPRTGPPYEQYF | NA | TRBD1 | TRBJ2-7 | TRBV27
TGTGCCAGCAGCCCGCGACAGGGGGGCTTAAATCAGCCCCAGCATTTT | CASSPRQGGLNQPQHF | few | TRBD1 | TRBJ1-5 | TRBV7-8
TGCGCCAGCAGCTTGGAACCGCAGGGGGCCTACTATGGCTACACCTTC | CASSLEPQGAYYGYTF | few | TRBD1 | TRBJ1-2 | TRBV5-1
TGTGCCAGCAGTCCAACTTACACTGAAGCTTTCTTT | CASSPTYTEAFF | NA | NA | TRBJ1-1 | TRBV11-1
TGTGCCAGCTCACCCCGGGACACCCTCAATCAGCCCCAGCATTTT | CASSPRDTLNQPQHF | few | NA | TRBJ1-5 | TRBV18
TGCAGTGCCCTTGGGACAGGGATGGCTTTCTTT | CSALGTGMAFF | NA | TRBD1 | TRBJ1-1 | TRBV20-1
TGTGCCATCAGTGAGGTGGGACAGGGGGGCGAGCAGTACTTC | CAISEVGQGGEQYF | few | TRBD1 | TRBJ2-7 | TRBV10-3
TGCGCCAGCAGCTCGGCGGGGCTCCAGAACTATGGCTACACCTTC | CASSSAGLQNYGYTF | few | NA | TRBJ1-2 | TRBV5-1
TGCGCCAGCACCGACAGGGGGGATTCGTGGTCCGAGCAGTACTTC | CASTDRGDSWSEQYF | few | TRBD1 | TRBJ2-7 | TRBV5-1
TGTGCCAGCAGCACCGGGACAGGGGGTTGGCCCCTCCACTTT | CASSTGTGGWPLHF | few | TRBD1 | TRBJ1-6 | TRBV9
TGTGCCAGCAGTCCAGCGGGGGCCCGAGAGACCCAGTACTTC | CASSPAGARETQYF | NA | TRBD2 | TRBJ2-5 | TRBV28
TGTGCCCCCGCGGGGGGGAGGACAGGGGGAAAAGGTGAGCAGTACTTC | CAPAGGRTGGKGEQYF | few | NA | TRBJ2-7 | TRBV9
TGCGCCAGCAGCTTGGGTATGGGGGGCGAGCAGTACTTC | CASSLGMGGEQYF | NA | NA | TRBJ2-7 | TRBV5-1
TGTGCCAGCAGTTACGGTACAGGGGGTTTATACAATGAGCAGTTCTTC | CASSYGTGGLYNEQFF | NA | TRBD1 | TRBJ2-1 | TRBV6-6
TGTGCCAGCAGCCAAGATGAGGTTAGCTATGGCTACACCTTC | CASSQDEVSYGYTF | NA | NA | TRBJ1-2 | TRBV4-2
TGTGCCAGTAGTATTAGCGGGGGGAGTGGTGGTGAGCAGTTCTTC | CASSISGGSGGEQFF | few | TRBD2 | TRBJ2-1 | TRBV19
TGTGCCAGCAGCTCGGTGAACACCGGGGAGCTGTTTTTT | CASSSVNTGELFF | few | NA | TRBJ2-2 | TRBV7-9
TGTGCCAGCAGGCGAAGCTCCTACGAGCAGTACTTC | CASRRSSYEQYF | few | NA | TRBJ2-7 | TRBV7-9
TGTGCCAGTAGTATCTACGGACTCTCGCCCTCAGATACGCAGTATTTT | CASSIYGLSPSDTQYF | NA | NA | TRBJ2-3 | TRBV19
TGCAGCGTTGGGCAGGGGGCAGGGCAGCCCCAGCATTTT | CSVGQGAGQPQHF | few | TRBD1 | TRBJ1-5 | TRBV29-1
TGCGCCAGCCGTGAACGGACAGGGAACTATGGCTACACCTTC | CASRERTGNYGYTF | NA | TRBD1 | TRBJ1-2 | TRBV5-1
TGTGTCAGCAGTGAACGGACAGGGGGCGACAACTATGGCTACACCTTC | CVSSERTGGDNYGYTF | NA | TRBD1 | TRBJ1-2 | TRBV6-1
TGCGCCAGCAGCCAAGATGGCGGCAGGGGTGCCCCATCTGGAAACACCATATATTTT | CASSQDGGRGAPSGNTIYF | few | NA | TRBJ1-3 | TRBV4-1
TGCGCCAGCAGCTTTCGGGCAAGGGGTGGCAATGAGCAGTTCTTC | CASSFRARGGNEQFF | NA | NA | TRBJ2-1 | TRBV5-1
TGTGCCTGGAGCCCCAGGGGCCCCCTGAACACTGAAGCTTTCTTT | CAWSPRGPLNTEAFF | NA | NA | TRBJ1-1 | TRBV30
TGTGCCAGCAGCAACAGGGGGACCGAGCAGTACTTC | CASSNRGTEQYF | few | TRBD1 | TRBJ2-7 | TRBV11-2
TGTGCCAGCAGCTTAGTAACCCAGGGGGGAAGTCCTGGTCGTGTGCAGTACTTC | CASSLVTQGGSPGRVQYF | NA | NA | TRBJ2-7 | TRBV7-9
TGTGCCAGCAGTTACTCGACACCGGGGATCCACGAGCAGTACTTC | CASSYSTPGIHEQYF | NA | NA | TRBJ2-7 | TRBV6-5
TGTGCCAGCAGCCGAGGGGGAGCTGGAAACACCATATATTTT | CASSRGGAGNTIYF | NA | NA | TRBJ1-3 | TRBV9
TGTGCCACCAGCAGAGATAGCTGGACAGTGAACACTGAAGCTTTCTTT | CATSRDSWTVNTEAFF | few | NA | TRBJ1-1 | TRBV15
TGTGCCAGCAGCTTGGTGCCGGCTAGCTCCTACGAGCAGTACTTC | CASSLVPASSYEQYF | NA | NA | TRBJ2-7 | TRBV5-5
TGTGCCAGCAGCTTCCCAGGGCCCGGGGAGCTGTTTTTT | CASSFPGPGELFF | NA | NA | TRBJ2-2 | TRBV11-2
TGTGCCTGGAGTGTCCAAAGCGGGGCAGATACGCAGTATTTT | CAWSVQSGADTQYF | few | TRBD2 | TRBJ2-3 | TRBV30
TGTGCCAGTAATCAGGGGAGAAGTAATGAGCAGTTCTTC | CASNQGRSNEQFF | few | NA | TRBJ2-1 | TRBV19
TGTGCCAGCAGACGGACAGGGACGCATCAGCCCCAGCATTTT | CASRRTGTHQPQHF | NA | TRBD1 | TRBJ1-5 | TRBV6-6
TGTGCCAGCGGGACTCCAGGAATCGGCACAGATACGCAGTATTTT | CASGTPGIGTDTQYF | few | NA | TRBJ2-3 | TRBV28
TGTGCCAGCAATCGAGGGGCAGGGGGTCTTGAAGCTTTCTTT | CASNRGAGGLEAFF | few | TRBD1 | TRBJ1-1 | TRBV6-5
TGTGCCAGTAAGAGCTCCTATAATTCACCCCTCCACTTT | CASKSSYNSPLHF | NA | NA | TRBJ1-6 | TRBV19
TGTGCCAGCAGCTTCGAAGGACTAGCGGGGCTCGAGCAGTACTTC | CASSFEGLAGLEQYF | few | TRBD2 | TRBJ2-7 | TRBV7-8